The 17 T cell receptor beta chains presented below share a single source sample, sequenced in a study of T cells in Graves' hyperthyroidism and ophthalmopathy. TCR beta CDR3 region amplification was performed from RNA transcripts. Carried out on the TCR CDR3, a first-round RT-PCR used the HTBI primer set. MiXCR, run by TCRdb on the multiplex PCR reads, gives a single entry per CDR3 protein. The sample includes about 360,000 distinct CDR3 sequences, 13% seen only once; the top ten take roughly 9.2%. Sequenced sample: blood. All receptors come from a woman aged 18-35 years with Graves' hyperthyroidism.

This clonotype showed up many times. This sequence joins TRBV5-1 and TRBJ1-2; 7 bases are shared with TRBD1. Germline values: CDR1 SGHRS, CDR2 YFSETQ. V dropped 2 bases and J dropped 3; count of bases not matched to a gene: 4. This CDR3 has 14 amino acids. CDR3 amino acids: CASSFSTGDYGYTF. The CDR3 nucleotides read TGCGCCAGCAGCTTCTCAACAGGGGACTATGGCTACACCTTC. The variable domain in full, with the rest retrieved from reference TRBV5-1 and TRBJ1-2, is KAGVTQTPRYLIKTRGQQVTLSCSPISGHRSVSWYQQTPGQGLQFLFEYFSETQRNKGNFPGRFSGRQFSNSRSEMNVSTLELGDSALYLCASSFSTGDYGYTFGSGTRLTVV.

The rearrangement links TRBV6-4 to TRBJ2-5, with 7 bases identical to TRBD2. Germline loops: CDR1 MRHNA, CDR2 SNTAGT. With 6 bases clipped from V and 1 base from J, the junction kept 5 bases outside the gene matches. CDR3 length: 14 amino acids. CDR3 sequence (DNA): TGTGCCAGCAGCGGTAGCGGGTGCCAAGAGACCCAGTACTTC. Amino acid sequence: CASSGSGCQETQYF.

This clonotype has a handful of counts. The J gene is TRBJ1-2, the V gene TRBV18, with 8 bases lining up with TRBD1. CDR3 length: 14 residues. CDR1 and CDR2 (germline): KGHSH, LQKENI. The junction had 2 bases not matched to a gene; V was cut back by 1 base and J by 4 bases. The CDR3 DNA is TGTGCCAGCTCACCACGGACAGGGCTCTATGGCTACACCTTC. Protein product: CASSPRTGLYGYTF.

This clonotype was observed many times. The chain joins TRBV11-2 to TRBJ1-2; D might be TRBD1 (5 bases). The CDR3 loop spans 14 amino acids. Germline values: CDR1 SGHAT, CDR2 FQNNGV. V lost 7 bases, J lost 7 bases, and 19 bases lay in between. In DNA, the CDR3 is TGTGCCAGCAACCAGGGTACTGCTCGTTTTGGCTACACCTTC. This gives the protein CASNQGTARFGYTF.

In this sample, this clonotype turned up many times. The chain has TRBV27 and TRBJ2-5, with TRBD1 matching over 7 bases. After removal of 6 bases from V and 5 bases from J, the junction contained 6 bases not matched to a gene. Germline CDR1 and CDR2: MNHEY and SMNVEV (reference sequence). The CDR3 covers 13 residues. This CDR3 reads CASSRSGGETQYF. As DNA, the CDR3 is TGTGCCAGCAGCAGATCAGGGGGTGAGACCCAGTACTTC.

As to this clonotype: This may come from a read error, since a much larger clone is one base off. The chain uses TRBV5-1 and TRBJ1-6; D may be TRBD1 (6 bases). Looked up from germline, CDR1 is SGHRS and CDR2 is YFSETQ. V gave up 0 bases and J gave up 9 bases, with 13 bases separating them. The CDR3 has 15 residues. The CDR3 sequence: CASSLGGQVFSPLHF. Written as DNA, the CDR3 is TGCGCCAGCAGCTTGGGGGGACAAGTATTTTCACCCCTCCACTTT.

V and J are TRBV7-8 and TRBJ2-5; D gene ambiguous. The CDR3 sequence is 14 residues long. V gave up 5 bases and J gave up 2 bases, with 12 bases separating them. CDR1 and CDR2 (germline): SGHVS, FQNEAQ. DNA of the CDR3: TGTGCCAGCAGCCCCCGCCGAAGTCAAGAGACCCAGTACTTC. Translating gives CASSPRRSQETQYF.

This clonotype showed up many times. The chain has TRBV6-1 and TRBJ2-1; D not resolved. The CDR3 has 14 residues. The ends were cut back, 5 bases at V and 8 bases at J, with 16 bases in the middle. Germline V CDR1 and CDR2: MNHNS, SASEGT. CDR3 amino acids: CASSPPKNSYEQFF. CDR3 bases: TGTGCCAGCAGTCCGCCCAAAAATAGCTATGAGCAGTTCTTC.

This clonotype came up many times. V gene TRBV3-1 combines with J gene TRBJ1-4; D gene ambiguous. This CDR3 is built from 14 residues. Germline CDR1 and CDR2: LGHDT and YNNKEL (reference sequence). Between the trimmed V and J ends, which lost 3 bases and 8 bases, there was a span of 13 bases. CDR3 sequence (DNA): TGTGCCAGCAGCCAGCCTCCCTCGGGAGAAAAACTGTTTTTT. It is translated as CASSQPPSGEKLFF.

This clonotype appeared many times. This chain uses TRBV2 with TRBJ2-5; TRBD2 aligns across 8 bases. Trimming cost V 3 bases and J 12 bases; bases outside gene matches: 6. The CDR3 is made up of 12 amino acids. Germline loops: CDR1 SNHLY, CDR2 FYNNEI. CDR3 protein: CASSDEGSGKYF. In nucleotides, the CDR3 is TGTGCCAGCAGTGACGAGGGTAGCGGGAAGTACTTC.

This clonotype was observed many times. CDR3 sequence (DNA): TGTGCCAGCAGTCCGCCAGCGGGGGGCACAGATACGCAGTATTTT. Translating gives CASSPPAGGTDTQYF. V is TRBV12-3 or TRBV12-4 and J is TRBJ2-3; TRBD2 aligns across 8 bases. This CDR3 is 15 amino acids long. V lost 5 bases, J lost 1 base, and 5 bases stayed unmatched.

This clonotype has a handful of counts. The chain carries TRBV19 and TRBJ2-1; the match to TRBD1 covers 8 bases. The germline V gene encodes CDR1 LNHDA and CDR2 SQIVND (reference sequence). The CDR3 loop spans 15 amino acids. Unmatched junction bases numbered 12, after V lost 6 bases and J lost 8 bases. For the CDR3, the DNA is TGTGCCAGTAGGATCAGGGGGCTTCCATTGGATGAGCAGTTCTTC. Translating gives CASRIRGLPLDEQFF.

The CDR3 loop is CASSRGPGGFTDTQYF. CDR3 DNA: TGTGCCAGTAGCAGGGGCCCGGGAGGGTTTACAGATACGCAGTATTTT. The V gene is TRBV19, the J gene TRBJ2-3; TRBD2 matches at 8 bases. Germline CDR1 is LNHDA and CDR2 is SQIVND (reference sequence). This CDR3 comprises 16 residues. V shed 6 bases, J shed 3 bases, and the junction held 11 bases outside the gene matches.

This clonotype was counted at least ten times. CDR3 residues: CASSQMTFQGTEAFF. CDR3 bases: TGTGCCAGCAGCCAGATGACATTTCAGGGGACTGAAGCTTTCTTT. This rearrangement joins TRBV28 to TRBJ1-1, with D perhaps TRBD1 (6 bases). This CDR3 is built from 15 residues. The V gene's germline CDR1 is MDHEN and CDR2 SYDVKM. V lost 6 bases and J 5 bases, leaving 19 bases between the germline ends. The full variable domain, its missing parts supplied by reference TRBV28 and TRBJ1-1, is DVKVTQSSRYLVKRTGEKVFLECVQDMDHENMFWYRQDPGLGLRLIYFSYDVKMKEKGDIPEGYSVSREKKERFSLILESASTNQTSMYLCASSQMTFQGTEAFFGQGTRLTVV.

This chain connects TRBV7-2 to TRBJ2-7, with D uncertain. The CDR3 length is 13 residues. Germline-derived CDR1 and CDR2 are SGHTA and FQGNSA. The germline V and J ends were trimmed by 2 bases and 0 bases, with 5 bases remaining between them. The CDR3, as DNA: TGTGCCAGCAGCTTAATCCACTCCTACGAGCAGTACTTC. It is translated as CASSLIHSYEQYF.

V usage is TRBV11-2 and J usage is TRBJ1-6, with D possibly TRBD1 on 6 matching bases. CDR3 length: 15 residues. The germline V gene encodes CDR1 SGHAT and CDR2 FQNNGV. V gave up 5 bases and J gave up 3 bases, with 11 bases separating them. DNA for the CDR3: TGTGCCAGCAGCATAAGACAGGTCTATAATTCACCCCTCCACTTT. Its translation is CASSIRQVYNSPLHF.

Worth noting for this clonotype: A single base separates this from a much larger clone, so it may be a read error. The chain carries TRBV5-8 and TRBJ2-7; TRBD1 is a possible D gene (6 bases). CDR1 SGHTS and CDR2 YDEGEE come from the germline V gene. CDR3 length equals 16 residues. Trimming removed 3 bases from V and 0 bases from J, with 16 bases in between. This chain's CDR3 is CASSWKRIGGSYEQYF. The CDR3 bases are TGTGCCAGCAGCTGGAAGCGGATAGGGGGCTCCTACGAGCAGTACTTC.